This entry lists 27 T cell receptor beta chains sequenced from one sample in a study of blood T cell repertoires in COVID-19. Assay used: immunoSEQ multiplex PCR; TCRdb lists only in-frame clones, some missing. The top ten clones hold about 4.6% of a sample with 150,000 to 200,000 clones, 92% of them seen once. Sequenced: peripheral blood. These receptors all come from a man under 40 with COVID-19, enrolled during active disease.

The CDR3 nucleotides are TGTGCCAGCAGTTACTTAGGGGGCTCGGCGACTGAAGCTTTCTTT. Protein product: CASSYLGGSATEAFF. V gene TRBV27 combines with J gene TRBJ1-1; 7 nucleotides align to TRBD1. The CDR3 consists of 15 residues. With 4 bases clipped from V and 5 bases from J, the junction kept 10 bases outside the gene matches. The germline V gene has CDR1 MNHEY and CDR2 SMNVEV (reference sequence).

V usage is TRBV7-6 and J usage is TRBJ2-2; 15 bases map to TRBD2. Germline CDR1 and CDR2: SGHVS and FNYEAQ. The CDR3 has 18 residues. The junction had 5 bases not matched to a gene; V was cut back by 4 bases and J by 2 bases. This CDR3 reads CASSSRTSGGGNTGELFF. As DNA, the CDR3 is TGTGCCAGCAGCTCCCGGACTAGCGGGGGGGGTAACACCGGGGAGCTGTTTTTT.

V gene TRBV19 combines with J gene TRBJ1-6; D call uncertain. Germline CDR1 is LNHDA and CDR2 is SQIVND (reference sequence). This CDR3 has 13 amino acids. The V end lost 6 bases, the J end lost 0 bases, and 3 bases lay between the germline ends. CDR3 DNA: TGTGCCAGTAGGGCCTCCTATAATTCACCCCTCCACTTT. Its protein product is CASRASYNSPLHF.

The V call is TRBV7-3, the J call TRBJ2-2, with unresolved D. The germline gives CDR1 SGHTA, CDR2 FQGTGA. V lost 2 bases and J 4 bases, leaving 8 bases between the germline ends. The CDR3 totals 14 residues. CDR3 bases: TGTGCCAGCAGCTTATTGGCTGGCACCGGGGAGCTGTTTTTT. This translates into CASSLLAGTGELFF.

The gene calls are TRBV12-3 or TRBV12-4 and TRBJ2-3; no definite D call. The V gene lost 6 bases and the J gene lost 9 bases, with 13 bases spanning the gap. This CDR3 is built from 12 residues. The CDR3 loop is CASSRSRNTQYF. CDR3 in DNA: TGTGCCAGCAGCCGGAGTCGGAACACGCAGTATTTT.

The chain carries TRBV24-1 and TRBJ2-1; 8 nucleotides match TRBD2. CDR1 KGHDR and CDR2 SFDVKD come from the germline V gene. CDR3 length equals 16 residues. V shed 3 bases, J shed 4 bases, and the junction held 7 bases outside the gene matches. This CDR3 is CATSDAQAGGYNEQFF. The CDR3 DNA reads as TGTGCCACCAGTGATGCCCAGGCGGGGGGTTACAATGAGCAGTTCTTC.

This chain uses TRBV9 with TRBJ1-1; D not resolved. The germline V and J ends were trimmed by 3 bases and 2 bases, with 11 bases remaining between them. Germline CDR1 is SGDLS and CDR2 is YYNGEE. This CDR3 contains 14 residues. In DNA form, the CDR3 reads TGTGCCAGCAGCGAGACGGAGGTTAACACTGAAGCTTTCTTT. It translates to CASSETEVNTEAFF.

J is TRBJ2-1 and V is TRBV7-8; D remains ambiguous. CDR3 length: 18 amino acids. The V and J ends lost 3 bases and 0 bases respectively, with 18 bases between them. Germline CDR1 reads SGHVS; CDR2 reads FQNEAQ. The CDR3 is CASSFKHPAAPSYNEQFF. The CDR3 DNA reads TGTGCCAGCAGCTTTAAGCATCCCGCGGCCCCCTCCTACAATGAGCAGTTCTTC.

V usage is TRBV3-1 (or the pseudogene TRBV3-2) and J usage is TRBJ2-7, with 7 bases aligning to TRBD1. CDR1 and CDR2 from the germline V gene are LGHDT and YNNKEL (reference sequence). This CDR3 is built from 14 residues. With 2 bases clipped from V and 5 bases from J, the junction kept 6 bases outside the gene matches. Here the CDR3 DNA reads TGTGCCAGCAGCCAACCGGACAGGAGGAACGAGCAGTACTTC. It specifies CASSQPDRRNEQYF.

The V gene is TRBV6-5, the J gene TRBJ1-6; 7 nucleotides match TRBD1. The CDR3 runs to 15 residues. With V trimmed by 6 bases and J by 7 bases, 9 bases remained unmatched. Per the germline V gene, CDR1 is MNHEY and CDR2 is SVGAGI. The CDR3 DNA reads TGTGCCAGCAGCTGGACAGGCGGTTTAAATTCACCCCTCCACTTT. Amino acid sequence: CASSWTGGLNSPLHF.

The CDR3 DNA sequence: TGTGCCAGCAGCTTAGCGCTATCGAACACTGAAGCTTTCTTT. It codes for CASSLALSNTEAFF. The chain employs TRBV7-2 and TRBJ1-1; no clear D gene. This CDR3 contains 14 residues. The V end was cut by 0 bases, the J end by 1 base, with 6 bases between. From germline, CDR1 is SGHTA and CDR2 FQGNSA.

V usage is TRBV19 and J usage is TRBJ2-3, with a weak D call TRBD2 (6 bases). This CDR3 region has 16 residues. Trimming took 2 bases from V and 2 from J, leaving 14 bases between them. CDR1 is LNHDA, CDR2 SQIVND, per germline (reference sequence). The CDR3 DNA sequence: TGTGCCAGTAGTATATCCTTGGCGGGGTCCACAGATACGCAGTATTTT. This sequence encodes CASSISLAGSTDTQYF.

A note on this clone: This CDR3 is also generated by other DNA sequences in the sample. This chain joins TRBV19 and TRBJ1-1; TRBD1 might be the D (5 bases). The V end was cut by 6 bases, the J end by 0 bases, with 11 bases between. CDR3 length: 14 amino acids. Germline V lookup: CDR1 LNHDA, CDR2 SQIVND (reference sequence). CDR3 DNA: TGTGCCAGTAGCCTAGGGGCCATGAACACTGAAGCTTTCTTT. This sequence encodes CASSLGAMNTEAFF.

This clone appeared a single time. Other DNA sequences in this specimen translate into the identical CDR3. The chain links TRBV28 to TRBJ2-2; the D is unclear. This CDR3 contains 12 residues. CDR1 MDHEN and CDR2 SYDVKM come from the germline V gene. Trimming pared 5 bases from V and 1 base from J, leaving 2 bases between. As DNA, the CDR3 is TGTGCCAGCAGTCTGAACACCGGGGAGCTGTTTTTT. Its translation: CASSLNTGELFF.

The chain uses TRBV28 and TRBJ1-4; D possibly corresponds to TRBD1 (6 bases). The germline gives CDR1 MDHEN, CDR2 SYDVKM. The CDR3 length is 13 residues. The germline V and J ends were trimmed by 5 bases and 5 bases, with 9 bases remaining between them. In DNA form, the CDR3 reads TGTGCCAGCAGTCAGGACAGCAATGAAAAACTGTTTTTT. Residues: CASSQDSNEKLFF.

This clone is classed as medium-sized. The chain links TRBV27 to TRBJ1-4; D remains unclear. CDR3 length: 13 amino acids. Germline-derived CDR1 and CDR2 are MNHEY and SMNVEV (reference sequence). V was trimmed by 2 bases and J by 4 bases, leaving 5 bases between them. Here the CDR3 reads CASSLGSNEKLFF. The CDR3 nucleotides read TGTGCCAGCAGTTTAGGCAGTAATGAAAAACTGTTTTTT.

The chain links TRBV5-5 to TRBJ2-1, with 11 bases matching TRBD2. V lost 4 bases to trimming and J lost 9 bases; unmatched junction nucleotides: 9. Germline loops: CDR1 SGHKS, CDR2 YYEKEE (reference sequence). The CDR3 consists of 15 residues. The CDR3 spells CASSLTSGGPLEQFF. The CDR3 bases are TGTGCCAGCAGCCTTACTAGCGGGGGCCCGCTTGAGCAGTTCTTC.

CDR3 sequence reads: CASSQGSGTGSREQYF. The CDR3, as DNA: TGTGCCAGCAGCCAAGGATCCGGGACAGGGTCTCGGGAGCAGTACTTC. The rearrangement joins TRBV14 to TRBJ2-7, with 9 bases matching TRBD1. The CDR3 spans 16 residues. Germline V gene lookup returns CDR1 SGHDN and CDR2 FVKESK. Trimming removed 1 base from V and 7 bases from J; junction bases left unmatched: 11.

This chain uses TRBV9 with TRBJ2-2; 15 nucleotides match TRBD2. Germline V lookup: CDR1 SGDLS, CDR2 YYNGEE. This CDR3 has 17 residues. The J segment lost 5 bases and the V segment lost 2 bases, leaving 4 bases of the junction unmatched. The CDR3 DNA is TGTGCCAGCAGCGTCGGACTAGCGGGGGGGCTGACCGGGGAGCTGTTTTTT. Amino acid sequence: CASSVGLAGGLTGELFF.

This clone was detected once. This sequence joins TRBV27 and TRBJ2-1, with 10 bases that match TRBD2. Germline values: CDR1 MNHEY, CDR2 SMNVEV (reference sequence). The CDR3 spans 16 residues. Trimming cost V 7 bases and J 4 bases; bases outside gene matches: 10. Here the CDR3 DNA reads TGTGCCAGCACCACAGGCCCTAGCGGGAGTTACAATGAGCAGTTCTTC. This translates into CASTTGPSGSYNEQFF.

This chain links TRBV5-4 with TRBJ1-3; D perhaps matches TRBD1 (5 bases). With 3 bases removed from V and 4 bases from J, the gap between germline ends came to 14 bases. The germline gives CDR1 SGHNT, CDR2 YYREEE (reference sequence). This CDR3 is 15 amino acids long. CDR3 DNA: TGTGCCAGCAGCTCTACCGTACAGGCCGGAAACACCATATATTTT. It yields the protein CASSSTVQAGNTIYF.

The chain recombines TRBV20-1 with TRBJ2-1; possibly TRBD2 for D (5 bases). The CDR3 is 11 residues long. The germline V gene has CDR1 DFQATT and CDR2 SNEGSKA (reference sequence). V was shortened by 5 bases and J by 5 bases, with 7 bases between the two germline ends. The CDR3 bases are TGCAGTGCTTCGACTAACAATGAGCAGTTCTTC. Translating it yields CSASTNNEQFF.

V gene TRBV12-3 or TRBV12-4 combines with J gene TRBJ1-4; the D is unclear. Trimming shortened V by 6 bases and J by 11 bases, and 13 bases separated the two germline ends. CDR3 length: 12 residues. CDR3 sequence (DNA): TGTGCCAGCAGCCCTGGCGGGAGTAAACTGTTTTTT. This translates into CASSPGGSKLFF.

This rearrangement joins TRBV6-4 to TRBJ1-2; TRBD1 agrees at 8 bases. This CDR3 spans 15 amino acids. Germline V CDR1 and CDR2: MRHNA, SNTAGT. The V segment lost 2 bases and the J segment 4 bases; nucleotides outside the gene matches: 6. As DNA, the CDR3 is TGTGCCAGCAGTGACCCCAGGGGGCCTACCTATGGCTACACCTTC. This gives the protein CASSDPRGPTYGYTF.

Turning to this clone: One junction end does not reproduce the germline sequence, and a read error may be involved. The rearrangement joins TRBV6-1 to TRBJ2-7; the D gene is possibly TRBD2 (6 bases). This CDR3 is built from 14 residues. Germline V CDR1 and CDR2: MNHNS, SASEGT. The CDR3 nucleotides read TGTGCCAGCAGCGAAGGGACTGTTTCCTACGAGCAGTACTTC. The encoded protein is CASSEGTVSYEQYF.

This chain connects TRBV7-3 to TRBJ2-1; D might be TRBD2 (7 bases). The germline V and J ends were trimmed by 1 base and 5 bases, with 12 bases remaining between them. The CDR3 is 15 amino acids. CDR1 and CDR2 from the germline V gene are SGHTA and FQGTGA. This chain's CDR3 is CASSLNGGTNNEQFF. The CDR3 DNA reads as TGTGCCAGCAGCTTAAACGGGGGGACAAACAATGAGCAGTTCTTC.

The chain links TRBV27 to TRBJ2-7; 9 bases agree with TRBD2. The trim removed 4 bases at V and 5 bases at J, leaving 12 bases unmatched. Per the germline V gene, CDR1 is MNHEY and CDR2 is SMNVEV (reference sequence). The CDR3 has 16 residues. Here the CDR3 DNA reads TGTGCCAGCAGTTCCCCGAGTAGCGGGAGAGGTAACGAGCAGTACTTC. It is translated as CASSSPSSGRGNEQYF.